This TCR beta chain stems from a study of blood T cell repertoires in COVID-19. Study in general: The cDNA or gDNA used as material had been derived from T cells, B-cell-depleted T cells, or PBMCs.

Assay used: immunoSEQ multiplex PCR; TCRdb lists only in-frame clones, some missing. The repertoire has roughly 140,000 clones, roughly 84% of them found once; the top ten carry less than 10%. V was trimmed by 2 bases and J by 1 base, leaving 3 bases between them. Germline loops: CDR1 MNHEY, CDR2 SVGAGI. This CDR3 is 13 amino acids long. The sample comprised peripheral blood. This receptor was obtained from a woman aged 55 to 70 with COVID-19, enrolled during active disease. The rearrangement links TRBV6-5 to TRBJ1-5; D not resolved. This CDR3 reads CASSYLSNQPQHF. The CDR3 nucleotides read TGTGCCAGCAGTTACCTAAGCAATCAGCCCCAGCATTTT.